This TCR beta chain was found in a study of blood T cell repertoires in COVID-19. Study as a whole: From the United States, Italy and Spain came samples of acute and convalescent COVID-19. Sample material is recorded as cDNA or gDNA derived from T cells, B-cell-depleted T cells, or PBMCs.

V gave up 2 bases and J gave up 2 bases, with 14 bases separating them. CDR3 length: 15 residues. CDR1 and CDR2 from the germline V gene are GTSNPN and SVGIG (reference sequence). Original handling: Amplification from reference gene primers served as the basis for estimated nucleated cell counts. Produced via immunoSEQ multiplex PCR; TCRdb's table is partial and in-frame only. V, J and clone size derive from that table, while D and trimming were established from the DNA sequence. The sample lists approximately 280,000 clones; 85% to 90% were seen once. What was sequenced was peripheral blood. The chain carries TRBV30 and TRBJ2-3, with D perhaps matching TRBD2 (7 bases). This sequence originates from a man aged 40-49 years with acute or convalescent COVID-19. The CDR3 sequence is CAWSFAGATTDTQYF. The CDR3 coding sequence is TGTGCCTGGAGTTTCGCGGGGGCCACCACAGATACGCAGTATTTT.